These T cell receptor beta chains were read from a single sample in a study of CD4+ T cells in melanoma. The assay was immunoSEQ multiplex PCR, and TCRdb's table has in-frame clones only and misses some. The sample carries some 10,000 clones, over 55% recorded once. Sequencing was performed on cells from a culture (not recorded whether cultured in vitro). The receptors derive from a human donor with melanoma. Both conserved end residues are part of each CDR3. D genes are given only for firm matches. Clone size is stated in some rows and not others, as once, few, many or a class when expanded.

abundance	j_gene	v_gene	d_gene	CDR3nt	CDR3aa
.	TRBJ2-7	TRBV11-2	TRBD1	TGTGCCAGCAGCTTAGACTGGGCAGGGGGCAGAGCCTACGAGCAGTACTTC	CASSLDWAGGRAYEQYF
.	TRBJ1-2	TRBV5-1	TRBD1	TGCGCCAGCAGCTTGGGGACAGGGGGACTTGGCTACACCTTC	CASSLGTGGLGYTF
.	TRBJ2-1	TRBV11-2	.	TGTGCCAGCAGCTCCAGACAGGGAGGGAATGAGCAGTTCTTC	CASSSRQGGNEQFF
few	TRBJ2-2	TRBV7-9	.	TGTGCCAGCAGTTATAGGGCCGGGGAGCTGTTTTTT	CASSYRAGELFF
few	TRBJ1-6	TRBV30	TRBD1	TGTGCCTGGAGTGTACAGGGGTCCTATAATTCACCCCTCCACTTT	CAWSVQGSYNSPLHF
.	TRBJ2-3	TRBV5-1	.	TGCGCCAGCAGCTTCTTAGGGGTAGGGACAGATACGCAGTATTTT	CASSFLGVGTDTQYF
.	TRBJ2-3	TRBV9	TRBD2	TGTGCCAGCAGCGTAGGAGTACGGGGAGGGGACACAGATACGCAGTATTTT	CASSVGVRGGDTDTQYF
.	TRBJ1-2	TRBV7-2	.	TGTGCCAGCAGCCGGCCGGGGGCCTATGGCTACACCTTC	CASSRPGAYGYTF
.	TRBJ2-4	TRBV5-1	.	TGCGCCAGCAGCTTGGGGCTTCAGGATCTATTAATGGGCAAAAACATTCAGTACTTC	CASSLGLQDLLMGKNIQYF
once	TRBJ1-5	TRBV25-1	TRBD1	TGTGCCAGCAGTGAAGGGACAGGGGACAATCAGCCCCAGCATTTT	CASSEGTGDNQPQHF